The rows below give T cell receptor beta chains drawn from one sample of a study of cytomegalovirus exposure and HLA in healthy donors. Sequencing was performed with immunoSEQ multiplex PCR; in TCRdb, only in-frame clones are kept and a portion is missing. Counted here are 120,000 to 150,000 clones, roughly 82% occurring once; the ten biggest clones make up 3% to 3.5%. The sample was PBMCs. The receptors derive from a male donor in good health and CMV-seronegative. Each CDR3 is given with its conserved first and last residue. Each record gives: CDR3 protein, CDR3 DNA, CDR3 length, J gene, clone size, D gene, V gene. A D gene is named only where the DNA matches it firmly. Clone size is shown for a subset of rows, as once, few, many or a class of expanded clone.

CASSKDRVIGLGNTIYF,TGTGCCAGCAGCAAGGACAGGGTAATCGGCCTTGGAAACACCATATATTTT,17,TRBJ1-3,NA,TRBD1,TRBV7-8
CAIRLGRPREDEQYF,TGTGCCATCAGACTCGGTAGGCCCCGAGAGGACGAGCAGTACTTC,15,TRBJ2-7,NA,NA,TRBV10-3
CASSYGGDYNEQFF,TGTGCCAGCAGTTACGGGGGCGATTACAATGAGCAGTTCTTC,14,TRBJ2-1,NA,NA,TRBV6-5
CASSIVSGGPLFVEQYF,TGTGCCAGTAGTATCGTTAGCGGGGGACCCTTGTTCGTCGAGCAGTACTTC,17,TRBJ2-7,NA,TRBD2,TRBV19
CASLTGGSGTDTQYF,TGTGCCAGCCTAACAGGGGGGAGTGGCACAGATACGCAGTATTTT,15,TRBJ2-3,NA,TRBD1,TRBV6-1
CSVESLSYEQYF,TGCAGCGTTGAGAGTCTAAGCTACGAGCAGTACTTC,12,TRBJ2-7,NA,NA,TRBV29-1
CAIREGTGAYEQYF,TGTGCCATCAGGGAGGGGACAGGGGCCTACGAGCAGTACTTC,14,TRBJ2-7,NA,TRBD1,TRBV10-3
CASSLTGGLWETQYF,TGTGCCAGCAGCTTAACAGGGGGGCTGTGGGAGACCCAGTACTTC,15,TRBJ2-5,NA,TRBD1,TRBV11-3
CASGQGDGGNTIYF,TGTGCCAGCGGACAGGGTGACGGCGGAAACACCATATATTTT,14,TRBJ1-3,once,TRBD1,TRBV13
CASSLSLTVGAFF,TGTGCCAGCAGTTTGTCTCTTACCGTCGGAGCTTTCTTT,13,TRBJ1-1,NA,NA,TRBV28
CASSQGITAPRTGELFF,TGTGCCAGCAGCCAAGGTATAACCGCCCCGAGGACCGGGGAGCTGTTTTTT,17,TRBJ2-2,NA,NA,TRBV14
CASSYLGQGEAFF,TGTGCCAGCAGCTACCTAGGACAGGGTGAAGCTTTCTTT,13,TRBJ1-1,NA,TRBD1,TRBV7-8
CASTFTGTDNQPQHF,TGTGCCAGTACCTTTACCGGGACAGACAATCAGCCCCAGCATTTT,15,TRBJ1-5,NA,TRBD1,TRBV19
CASGFRRGLFSTDVYGYTF,TGTGCTAGTGGTTTCAGGAGGGGACTATTCTCCACCGATGTCTATGGCTACACCTTC,19,TRBJ1-2,NA,NA,TRBV12-5
CASSMTTVAGELFF,TGTGCCAGTAGCATGACGACAGTCGCCGGGGAGCTGTTTTTT,14,TRBJ2-2,NA,NA,TRBV19
CASSMAFQETQYF,TGTGCCAGCAGTATGGCCTTTCAAGAGACCCAGTACTTC,13,TRBJ2-5,NA,NA,TRBV25-1
CASSQVASGNEQFF,TGTGCCAGCAGCCAAGTGGCGTCGGGGAATGAGCAGTTCTTC,14,TRBJ2-1,NA,NA,TRBV14
CASRTGTSGANVLTF,TGTGCCAGCAGGACTGGAACCTCTGGGGCCAACGTCCTGACTTTC,15,TRBJ2-6,NA,NA,TRBV7-9
CASSDTPNSYEQYF,TGTGCCAGCAGTGATACCCCTAACTCCTACGAGCAGTACTTC,14,TRBJ2-7,once,NA,TRBV27
CASSRGMYEQYF,TGCGCCAGCAGTCGGGGGATGTACGAGCAGTACTTC,12,TRBJ2-7,once,NA,TRBV5-1
CASSTNAGGNTGELFF,TGTGCCAGCAGCACTAACGCAGGGGGCAACACCGGGGAGCTGTTTTTT,16,TRBJ2-2,NA,TRBD1,TRBV27
CASSLIGGGETQYF,TGCGCCAGCAGCTTAATCGGGGGGGGCGAGACCCAGTACTTC,14,TRBJ2-5,NA,TRBD2,TRBV5-1
CASSPFNYGYTF,TGTGCCAGCAGCCCGTTCAACTATGGCTACACCTTC,12,TRBJ1-2,NA,NA,TRBV6-5
CASSFDPLLAGTDTQYF,TGTGCCAGCAGCTTCGACCCACTTCTAGCGGGGACAGATACGCAGTATTTT,17,TRBJ2-3,NA,TRBD2,TRBV7-9
CASSFSGGSYNEQFF,TGTGCCAGCAGCTTTAGCGGGGGGTCCTACAATGAGCAGTTCTTC,15,TRBJ2-1,NA,TRBD2,TRBV11-2
CASSAGQNSNQPQHF,TGCGCCAGCAGCGCGGGACAGAATAGCAATCAGCCCCAGCATTTT,15,TRBJ1-5,NA,TRBD1,TRBV4-1
CASSFSKRSRATDTQYF,TGTGCCAGCAGCTTCTCCAAGCGGAGCCGAGCCACAGATACGCAGTATTTT,17,TRBJ2-3,NA,NA,TRBV9
CAISDPGYTEAFF,TGTGCCATCAGTGACCCCGGGTACACTGAAGCTTTCTTT,13,TRBJ1-1,NA,NA,TRBV10-3
CASSLERGGPTEAFF,TGTGCCAGCAGCTTAGAGAGAGGGGGTCCCACTGAAGCTTTCTTT,15,TRBJ1-1,few,NA,TRBV7-3
CASSHRSTEAFF,TGTGCCAGCAGTCACCGGAGCACTGAAGCTTTCTTT,12,TRBJ1-1,NA,NA,TRBV27
CARSATDNLSPLHF,TGTGCCCGATCAGCTACTGACAACCTTTCACCCCTCCACTTT,14,TRBJ1-6,NA,NA,TRBV2
CASSGTLDPTGEDTGELFF,TGTGCCAGCAGTGGAACTTTGGACCCGACAGGGGAGGACACCGGGGAGCTGTTTTTT,19,TRBJ2-2,NA,TRBD1,TRBV2
CASSYKTGSGYTF,TGTGCCAGCAGTTATAAAACAGGGAGTGGCTACACCTTC,13,TRBJ1-2,NA,NA,TRBV7-3
CASSSIPTGIYEQYF,TGTGCCAGCAGTTCTATCCCGACAGGGATCTACGAGCAGTACTTC,15,TRBJ2-7,NA,TRBD1,TRBV27
CASSLGIPRSQETQYF,TGCGCCAGCAGCTTGGGTATTCCGCGGAGTCAAGAGACCCAGTACTTC,16,TRBJ2-5,NA,NA,TRBV5-1
CASSLVLGDQETQYF,TGTGCCAGCAGCTTGGTTTTAGGGGATCAAGAGACCCAGTACTTC,15,TRBJ2-5,NA,NA,TRBV5-8
CASSLPDRDNYGYTF,TGTGCCAGCAGCCTCCCGGACAGGGATAACTATGGCTACACCTTC,15,TRBJ1-2,NA,TRBD1,TRBV4-2
CASSEGTSVHEQYF,TGTGCCAGCAGCGAGGGGACTAGCGTCCACGAGCAGTACTTC,14,TRBJ2-7,NA,TRBD2,TRBV9
CASSQARSDYEQYF,TGCGCCAGCAGCCAAGCTCGGTCTGATTACGAGCAGTACTTC,14,TRBJ2-7,NA,NA,TRBV4-1
CASSWEQGANQPQHF,TGTGCCAGCTCATGGGAACAGGGGGCTAATCAGCCCCAGCATTTT,15,TRBJ1-5,NA,TRBD1,TRBV18
CASSGDRGLDYGYTF,TGTGCCAGCAGCGGGGACAGGGGGCTAGACTATGGCTACACCTTC,15,TRBJ1-2,NA,TRBD1,TRBV5-6
CASSRQGGTQPQHF,TGTGCCAGCTCGCGACAGGGAGGCACTCAGCCCCAGCATTTT,14,TRBJ1-5,NA,TRBD1,TRBV18
CASSPLETGRETQYF,TGTGCCAGCAGCCCCCTGGAGACAGGGAGAGAGACCCAGTACTTC,15,TRBJ2-5,NA,TRBD1,TRBV7-8
CASSDSYQETQYF,TGTGCCAGTAGTGACTCGTACCAAGAGACCCAGTACTTC,13,TRBJ2-5,NA,NA,TRBV19
CASSLSAGQGRHEQYF,TGTGCCAGCAGTTTATCTGCGGGACAGGGGCGCCACGAGCAGTACTTC,16,TRBJ2-7,NA,TRBD1,TRBV27
CASRGGTEAFF,TGCGCCAGCAGGGGGGGGACTGAAGCTTTCTTT,11,TRBJ1-1,NA,NA,TRBV5-1
CASQLYPQGTGANVLTF,TGCGCCAGCCAACTTTACCCACAGGGGACTGGGGCCAACGTCCTGACTTTC,17,TRBJ2-6,NA,TRBD1,TRBV5-1
CASSLGTGGGSPLHF,TGTGCCAGCAGCTTAGGGACAGGGGGCGGATCACCCCTCCACTTT,15,TRBJ1-6,NA,TRBD1,TRBV7-9
CASSRAQQNTEAFF,TGTGCCAGCTCACGAGCACAGCAGAACACTGAAGCTTTCTTT,14,TRBJ1-1,NA,NA,TRBV18
CASSLEAGGSYEQYF,TGCGCCAGCAGCTTGGAGGCAGGGGGCTCCTACGAGCAGTACTTC,15,TRBJ2-7,NA,TRBD1,TRBV5-1
CASSLYGGEADTQYF,TGTGCCAGCAGCTTATATGGGGGCGAAGCAGATACGCAGTATTTT,15,TRBJ2-3,NA,NA,TRBV7-2
CASRPFAGGRETQYF,TGTGCCAGCAGGCCATTCGCGGGTGGGCGGGAGACCCAGTACTTC,15,TRBJ2-5,few,NA,TRBV6-6
CSVVGRGDYNEQFF,TGCAGCGTTGTTGGTCGGGGAGACTACAATGAGCAGTTCTTC,14,TRBJ2-1,few,NA,TRBV29-1
CASSPSNEQFF,TGTGCCAGCAGCCCCTCCAATGAGCAGTTCTTC,11,TRBJ2-1,NA,NA,TRBV7-6